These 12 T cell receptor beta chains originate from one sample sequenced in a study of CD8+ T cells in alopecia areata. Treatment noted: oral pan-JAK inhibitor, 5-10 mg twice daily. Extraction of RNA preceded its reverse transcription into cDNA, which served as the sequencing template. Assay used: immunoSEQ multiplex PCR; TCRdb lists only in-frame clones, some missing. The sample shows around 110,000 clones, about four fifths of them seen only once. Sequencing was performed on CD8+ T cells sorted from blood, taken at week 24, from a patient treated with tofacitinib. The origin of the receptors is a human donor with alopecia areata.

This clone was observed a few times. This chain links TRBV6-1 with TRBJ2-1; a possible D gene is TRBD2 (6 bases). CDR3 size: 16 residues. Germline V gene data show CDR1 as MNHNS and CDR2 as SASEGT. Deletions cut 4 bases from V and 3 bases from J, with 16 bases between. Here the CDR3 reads CASSGGSSGIYNEQFF. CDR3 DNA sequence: TGTGCCAGCAGTGGGGGCAGTAGCGGCATCTACAATGAGCAGTTCTTC.

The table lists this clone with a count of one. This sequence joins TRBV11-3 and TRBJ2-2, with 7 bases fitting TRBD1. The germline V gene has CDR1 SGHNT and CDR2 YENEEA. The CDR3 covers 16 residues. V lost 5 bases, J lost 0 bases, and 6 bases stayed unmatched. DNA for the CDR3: TGTGCCAGCAGCCGTACAGGGGCTACGAACACCGGGGAGCTGTTTTTT. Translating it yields CASSRTGATNTGELFF. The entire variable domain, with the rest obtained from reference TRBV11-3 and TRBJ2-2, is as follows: EAGVVQSPRYKIIEKKQPVAFWCNPISGHNTLYWYLQNLGQGPELLIRYENEEAVDDSQLPKDRFSAERLKGVDSTLKIQPAELGDSAVYLCASSRTGATNTGELFFGEGSRLTVL.

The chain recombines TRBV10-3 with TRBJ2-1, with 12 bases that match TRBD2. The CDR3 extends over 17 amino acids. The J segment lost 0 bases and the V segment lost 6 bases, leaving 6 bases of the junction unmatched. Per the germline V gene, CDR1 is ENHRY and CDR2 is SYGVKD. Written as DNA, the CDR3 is TGTGCCATCAGCCAACTAGCGGGGGGCTACTCCTACAATGAGCAGTTCTTC. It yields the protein CAISQLAGGYSYNEQFF.

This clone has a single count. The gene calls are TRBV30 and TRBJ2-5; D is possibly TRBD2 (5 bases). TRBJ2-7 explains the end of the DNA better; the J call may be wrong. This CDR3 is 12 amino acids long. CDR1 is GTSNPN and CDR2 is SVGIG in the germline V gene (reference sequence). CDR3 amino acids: CASDGDSYEQYF. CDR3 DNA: TGTGCCTCGGACGGGGACTCCTACGAGCAGTACTTC.

The CDR3 nucleotides are TGTGCCAGCAGCCTCGACAGGGATGGCGGGGAGCTGTTTTTT. As protein: CASSLDRDGGELFF. The chain carries TRBV6-5 and TRBJ2-2; TRBD1 aligns across 7 bases. The CDR3 sequence is 14 residues long. Unmatched junction bases numbered 8, after V lost 6 bases and J lost 7 bases. The V gene's germline CDR1 is MNHEY and CDR2 SVGAGI.

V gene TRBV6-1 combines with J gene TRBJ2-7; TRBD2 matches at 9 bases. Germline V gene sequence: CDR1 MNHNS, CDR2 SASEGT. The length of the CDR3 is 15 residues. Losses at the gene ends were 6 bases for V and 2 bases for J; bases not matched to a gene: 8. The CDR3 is CASRVLAGTTYEQYF. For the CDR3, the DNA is TGTGCCAGCAGAGTTCTAGCGGGGACTACCTACGAGCAGTACTTC.

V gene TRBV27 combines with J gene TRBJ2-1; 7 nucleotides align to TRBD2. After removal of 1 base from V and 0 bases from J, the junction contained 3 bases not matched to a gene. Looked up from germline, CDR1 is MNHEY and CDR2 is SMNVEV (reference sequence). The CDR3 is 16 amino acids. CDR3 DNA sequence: TGTGCCAGCAGTTTATACGGCGGGAGCTCCTACAATGAGCAGTTCTTC. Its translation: CASSLYGGSSYNEQFF.

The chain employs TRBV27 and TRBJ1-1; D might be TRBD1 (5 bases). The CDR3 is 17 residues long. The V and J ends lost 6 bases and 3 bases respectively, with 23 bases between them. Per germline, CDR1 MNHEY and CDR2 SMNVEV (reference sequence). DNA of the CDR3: TGTGCCAGCAGAACGAGACAGTTAGTCGCTGGGGACACTGAAGCTTTCTTT. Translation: CASRTRQLVAGDTEAFF.

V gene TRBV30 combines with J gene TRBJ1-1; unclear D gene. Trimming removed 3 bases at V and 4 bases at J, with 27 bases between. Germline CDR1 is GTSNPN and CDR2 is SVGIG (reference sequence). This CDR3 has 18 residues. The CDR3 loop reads CAWRSTNGPTLDGTEAFF. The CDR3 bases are TGTGCCTGGAGATCTACAAATGGTCCAACCCTTGATGGCACTGAAGCTTTCTTT.

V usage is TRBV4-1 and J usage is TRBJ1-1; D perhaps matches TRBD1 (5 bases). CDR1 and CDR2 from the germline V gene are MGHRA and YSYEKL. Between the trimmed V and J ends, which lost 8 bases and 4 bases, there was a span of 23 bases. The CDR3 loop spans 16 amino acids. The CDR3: CASAGYYTEGLTEAFF. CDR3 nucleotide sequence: TGCGCCAGCGCCGGATACTATACAGAGGGGCTCACTGAAGCTTTCTTT.

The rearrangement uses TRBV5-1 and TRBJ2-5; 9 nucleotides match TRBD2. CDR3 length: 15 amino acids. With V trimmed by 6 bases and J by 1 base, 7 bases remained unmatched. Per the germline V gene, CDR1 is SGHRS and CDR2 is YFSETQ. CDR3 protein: CASNPGLATQETQYF. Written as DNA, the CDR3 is TGCGCCAGCAACCCCGGACTAGCGACCCAAGAGACCCAGTACTTC.

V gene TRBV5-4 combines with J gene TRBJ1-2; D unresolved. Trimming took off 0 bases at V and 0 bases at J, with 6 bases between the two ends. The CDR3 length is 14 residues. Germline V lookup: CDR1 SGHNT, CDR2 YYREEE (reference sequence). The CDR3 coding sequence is TGTGCCAGCAGCTTGGAGGCAGCTAACTATGGCTACACCTTC. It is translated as CASSLEAANYGYTF. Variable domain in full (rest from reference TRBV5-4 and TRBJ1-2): ETGVTQSPTHLIKTRGQQVTLRCSSQSGHNTVSWYQQALGQGPQFIFQYYREEENGRGNFPPRFSGLQFPNYSSELNVNALELDDSALYLCASSLEAANYGYTFGSGTRLTVV.